Below, one T cell receptor beta chain is given with its context. Clones were read by immunoSEQ multiplex PCR, and TCRdb kept only the in-frame ones, dropping some. The data hold 130,000 or so clones, with about nine tenths observed a single time. This specimen belongs to a study of OX40 agonist ivuxolimab in advanced cancers. Study-level information: The drug used for patients, ivuxolimab, was an agonistic anti-OX40 (CD134) antibody. A history of anti-PD-1, anti-PD-L1 or anti-CTLA-4 therapy was acceptable, and over 35% had some.

Germline V lookup: CDR1 LNHDA, CDR2 SQIVND (reference sequence). The CDR3 spans 13 residues. V shed 6 bases and J 5 bases; nucleotides not matched to a gene: 5. The V gene is TRBV19, the J gene TRBJ2-5, with 8 bases lining up with TRBD1. The TCR was taken from an adult with an advanced solid tumor such as melanoma, head and neck, liver or kidney cancer. The specimen was CD4+ or CD8+ T cells sorted from blood, collected in a trial of the OX40 agonist ivuxolimab. The DNA of the CDR3 is TGTGCCAGTAGCCAGACAGGGGCTGAGACCCAGTACTTC. It is translated as CASSQTGAETQYF.